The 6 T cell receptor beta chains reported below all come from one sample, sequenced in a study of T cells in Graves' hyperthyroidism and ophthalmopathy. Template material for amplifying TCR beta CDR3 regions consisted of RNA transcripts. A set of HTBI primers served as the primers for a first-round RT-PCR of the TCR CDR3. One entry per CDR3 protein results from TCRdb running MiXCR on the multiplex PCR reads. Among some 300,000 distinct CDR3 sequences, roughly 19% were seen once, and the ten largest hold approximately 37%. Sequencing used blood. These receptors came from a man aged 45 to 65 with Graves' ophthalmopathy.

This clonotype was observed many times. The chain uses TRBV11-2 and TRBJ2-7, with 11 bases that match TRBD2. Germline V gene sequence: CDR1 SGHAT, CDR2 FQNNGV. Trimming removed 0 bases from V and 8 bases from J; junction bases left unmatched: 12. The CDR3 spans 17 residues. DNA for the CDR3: TGTGCCAGCAGCTTAGATCCAGGGCTAGCGGGAGGTAATCAGCAGTACTTC. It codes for CASSLDPGLAGGNQQYF.

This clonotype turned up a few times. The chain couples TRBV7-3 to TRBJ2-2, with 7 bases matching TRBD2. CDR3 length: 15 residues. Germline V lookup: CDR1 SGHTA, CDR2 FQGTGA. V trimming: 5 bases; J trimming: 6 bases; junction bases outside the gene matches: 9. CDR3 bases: TGTGCCAGCAGCCCAAGCGGGACCAACCCCGGGGAGCTGTTTTTT. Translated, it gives CASSPSGTNPGELFF.

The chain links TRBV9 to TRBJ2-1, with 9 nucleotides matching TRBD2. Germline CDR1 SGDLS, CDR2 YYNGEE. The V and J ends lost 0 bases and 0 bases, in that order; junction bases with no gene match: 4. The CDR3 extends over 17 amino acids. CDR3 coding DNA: TGTGCCAGCAGCGTAGGGGCTAGCGGGATCTCCTACAATGAGCAGTTCTTC. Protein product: CASSVGASGISYNEQFF.

The CDR3 is CASSLSGGTQPQHF. CDR3 coding DNA: TGTGCCAGCAGCTTGTCTGGGGGTACACAGCCCCAGCATTTT. The chain recombines TRBV5-6 with TRBJ1-5; TRBD1 is a possible D gene (5 bases). The CDR3 contains 14 residues. The V end lost 1 base, the J end lost 7 bases, and 12 bases lay between the germline ends. CDR1 and CDR2 from the germline V gene are SGHDT and YYEEEE.

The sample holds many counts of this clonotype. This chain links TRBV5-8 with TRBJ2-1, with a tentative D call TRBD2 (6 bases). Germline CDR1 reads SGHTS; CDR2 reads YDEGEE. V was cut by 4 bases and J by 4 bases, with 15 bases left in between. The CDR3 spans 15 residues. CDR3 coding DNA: TGTGCCAGCAGCGCACTAGCTAATAGATACAATGAGCAGTTCTTC. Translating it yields CASSALANRYNEQFF.

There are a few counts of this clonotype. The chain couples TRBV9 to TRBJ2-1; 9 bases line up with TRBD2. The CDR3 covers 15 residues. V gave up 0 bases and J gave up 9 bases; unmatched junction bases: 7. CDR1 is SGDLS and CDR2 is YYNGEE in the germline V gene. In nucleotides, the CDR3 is TGTGCCAGCAGCGTAGAAGCGGGAGGAAGGGGTGAGCAGTTCTTC. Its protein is CASSVEAGGRGEQFF. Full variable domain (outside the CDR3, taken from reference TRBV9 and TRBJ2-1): DSGVTQTPKHLITATGQRVTLRCSPRSGDLSVYWYQQSLDQGLQFLIQYYNGEERAKGNILERFSAQQFPDLHSELNLSSLELGDSALYFCASSVEAGGRGEQFFGPGTRLTVL.